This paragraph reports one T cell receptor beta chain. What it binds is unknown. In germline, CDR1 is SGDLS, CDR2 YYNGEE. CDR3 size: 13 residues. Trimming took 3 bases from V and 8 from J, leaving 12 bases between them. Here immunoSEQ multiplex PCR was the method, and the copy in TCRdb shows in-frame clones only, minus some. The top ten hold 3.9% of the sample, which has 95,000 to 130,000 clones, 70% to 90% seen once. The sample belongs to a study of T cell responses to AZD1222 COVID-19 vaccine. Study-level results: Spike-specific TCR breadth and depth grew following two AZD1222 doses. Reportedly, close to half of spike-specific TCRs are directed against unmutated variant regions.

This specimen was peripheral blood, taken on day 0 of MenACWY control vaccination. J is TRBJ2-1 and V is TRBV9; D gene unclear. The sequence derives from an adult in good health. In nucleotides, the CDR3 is TGTGCCAGCAGCGCCATTCTAGGCGATGAGCAGTTCTTC. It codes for CASSAILGDEQFF.